The clone carrying this T cell receptor (beta chain) has at least ten counts. The sample belongs to a study of T cells in Graves' hyperthyroidism and ophthalmopathy. RNA transcripts yielded amplified TCR beta CDR3 regions. The primer set for the first-round RT-PCR of the TCR CDR3 was HTBI. TCRdb called the multiplex PCR reads again in MiXCR, with one record for every CDR3 protein. The data show 360,000 or so distinct CDR3 sequences, over 15% seen once. The CDR3 runs to 17 residues. The germline gives CDR1 MNHEY, CDR2 SVGAGI. With V trimmed by 0 bases and J by 4 bases, 8 bases remained unmatched. The clonotype comes from a woman between 40 and 55 years old with Graves' ophthalmopathy. This rearrangement joins TRBV6-5 to TRBJ2-5, with 10 bases that match TRBD2. Sequenced: blood. The CDR3 spells CASSYSRSASGRETQYF. DNA for the CDR3: TGTGCCAGCAGTTACTCGAGATCCGCTAGCGGGAGAGAGACCCAGTACTTC.